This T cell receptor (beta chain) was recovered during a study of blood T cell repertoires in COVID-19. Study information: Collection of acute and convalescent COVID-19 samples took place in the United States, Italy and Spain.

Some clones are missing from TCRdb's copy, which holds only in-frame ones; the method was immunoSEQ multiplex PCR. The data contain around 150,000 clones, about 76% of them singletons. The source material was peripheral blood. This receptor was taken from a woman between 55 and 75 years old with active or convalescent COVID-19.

The DNA of the CDR3 is TGCGCCAGCAGCCAAGTGGCAGGGATTGGCTACACCTTC. Its protein product is CASSQVAGIGYTF. The chain uses TRBV4-1 and TRBJ1-2; a weak D match, TRBD1 (5 bases). CDR1 and CDR2 (germline): MGHRA, YSYEKL. V lost 1 base, J lost 7 bases, and 10 bases lay in between. The CDR3 extends over 13 amino acids.